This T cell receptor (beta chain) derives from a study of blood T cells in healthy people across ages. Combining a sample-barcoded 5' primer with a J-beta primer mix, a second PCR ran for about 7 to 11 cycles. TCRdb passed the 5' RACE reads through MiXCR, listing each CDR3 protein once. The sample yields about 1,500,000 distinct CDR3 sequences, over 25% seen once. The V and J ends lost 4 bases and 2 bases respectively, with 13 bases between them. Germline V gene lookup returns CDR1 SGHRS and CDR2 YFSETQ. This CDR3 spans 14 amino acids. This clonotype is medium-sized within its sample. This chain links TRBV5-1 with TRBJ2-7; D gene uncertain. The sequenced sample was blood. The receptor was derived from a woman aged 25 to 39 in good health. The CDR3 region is CASSTGVEPYEQYF. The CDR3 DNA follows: TGCGCCAGCAGCACCGGAGTGGAACCCTACGAGCAGTACTTC.